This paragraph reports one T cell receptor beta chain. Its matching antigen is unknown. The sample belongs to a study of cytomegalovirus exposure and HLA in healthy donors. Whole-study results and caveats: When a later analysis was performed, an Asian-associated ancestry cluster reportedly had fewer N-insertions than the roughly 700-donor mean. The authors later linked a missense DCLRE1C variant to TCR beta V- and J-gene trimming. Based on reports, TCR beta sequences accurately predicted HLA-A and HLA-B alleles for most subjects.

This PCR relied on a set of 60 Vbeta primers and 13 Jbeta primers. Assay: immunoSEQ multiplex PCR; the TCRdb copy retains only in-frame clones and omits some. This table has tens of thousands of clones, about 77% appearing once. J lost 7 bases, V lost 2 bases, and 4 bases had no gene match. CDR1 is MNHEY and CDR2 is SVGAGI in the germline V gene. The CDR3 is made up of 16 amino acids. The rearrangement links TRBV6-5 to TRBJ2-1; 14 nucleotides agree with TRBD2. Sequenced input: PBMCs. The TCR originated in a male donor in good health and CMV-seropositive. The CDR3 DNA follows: TGTGCCAGCAGTTACGCGGGACTAGCGGGAGCAAATGAGCAGTTCTTC. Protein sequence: CASSYAGLAGANEQFF.